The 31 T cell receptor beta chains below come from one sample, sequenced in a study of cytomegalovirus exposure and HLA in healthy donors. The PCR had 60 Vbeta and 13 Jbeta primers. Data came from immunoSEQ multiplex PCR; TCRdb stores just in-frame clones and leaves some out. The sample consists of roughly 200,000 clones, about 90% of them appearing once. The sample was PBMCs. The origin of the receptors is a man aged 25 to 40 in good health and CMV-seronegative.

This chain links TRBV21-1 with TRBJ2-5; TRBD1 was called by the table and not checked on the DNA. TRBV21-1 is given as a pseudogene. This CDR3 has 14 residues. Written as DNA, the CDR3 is TGTGCCAGCAGCAAGCGGGGACAGGGTTTTTCCCAGTACTTC. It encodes CASSKRGQGFSQYF.

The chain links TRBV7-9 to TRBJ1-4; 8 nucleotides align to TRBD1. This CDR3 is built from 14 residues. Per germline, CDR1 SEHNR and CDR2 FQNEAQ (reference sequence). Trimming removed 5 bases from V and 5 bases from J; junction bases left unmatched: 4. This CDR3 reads CASSRGTGNEKLFF. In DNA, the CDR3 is TGTGCCAGCAGCCGCGGGACAGGAAATGAAAAACTGTTTTTT.

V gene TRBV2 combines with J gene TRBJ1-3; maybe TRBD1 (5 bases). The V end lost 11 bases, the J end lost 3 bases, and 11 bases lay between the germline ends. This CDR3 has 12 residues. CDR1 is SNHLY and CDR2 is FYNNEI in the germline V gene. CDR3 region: CAARVFGNTIYF. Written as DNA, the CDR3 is TGTGCCGCCAGGGTCTTTGGAAACACCATATATTTT.

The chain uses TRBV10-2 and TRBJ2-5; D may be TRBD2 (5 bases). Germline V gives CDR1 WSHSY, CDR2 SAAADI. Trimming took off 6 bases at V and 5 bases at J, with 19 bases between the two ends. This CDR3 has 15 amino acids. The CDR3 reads CASREAGEPLETQYF. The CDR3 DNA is TGCGCCAGCAGAGAGGCCGGGGAGCCCTTGGAGACCCAGTACTTC.

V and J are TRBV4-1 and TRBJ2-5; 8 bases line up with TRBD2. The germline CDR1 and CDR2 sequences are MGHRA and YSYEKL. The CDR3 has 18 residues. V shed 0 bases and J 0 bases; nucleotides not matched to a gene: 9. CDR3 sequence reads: CASSQEYRSGVYQETQYF. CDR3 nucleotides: TGCGCCAGCAGCCAAGAGTACCGTAGCGGGGTGTACCAAGAGACCCAGTACTTC.

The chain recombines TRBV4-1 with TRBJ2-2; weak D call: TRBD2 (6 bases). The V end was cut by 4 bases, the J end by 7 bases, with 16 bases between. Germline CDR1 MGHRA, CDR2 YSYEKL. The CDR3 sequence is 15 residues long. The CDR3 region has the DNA TGCGCCAGCAGCCCGCGGGAACTAGATGGCGGGGAGCTGTTTTTT. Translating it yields CASSPRELDGGELFF.

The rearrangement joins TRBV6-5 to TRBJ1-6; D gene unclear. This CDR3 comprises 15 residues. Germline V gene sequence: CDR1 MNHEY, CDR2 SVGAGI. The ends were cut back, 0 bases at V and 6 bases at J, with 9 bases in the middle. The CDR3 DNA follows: TGTGCCAGCAGTTACTCGATGACAAGTAATTCACCCCTCCACTTT. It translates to CASSYSMTSNSPLHF.

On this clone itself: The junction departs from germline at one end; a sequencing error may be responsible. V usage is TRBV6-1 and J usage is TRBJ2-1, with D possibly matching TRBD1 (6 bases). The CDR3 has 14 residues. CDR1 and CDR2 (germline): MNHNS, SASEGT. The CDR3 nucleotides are TGTGCCATCCAGTTGAGACAGGCCTACGATGAGCAGTTCTTC. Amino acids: CAIQLRQAYDEQFF.

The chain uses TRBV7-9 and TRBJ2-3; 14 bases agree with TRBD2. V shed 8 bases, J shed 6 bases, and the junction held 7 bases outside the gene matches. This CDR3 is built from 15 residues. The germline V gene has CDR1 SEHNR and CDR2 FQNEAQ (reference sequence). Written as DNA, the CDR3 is TGTGCCAGCCGATCTGGGACTAGCGGGAGTGATACGCAGTATTTT. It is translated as CASRSGTSGSDTQYF.

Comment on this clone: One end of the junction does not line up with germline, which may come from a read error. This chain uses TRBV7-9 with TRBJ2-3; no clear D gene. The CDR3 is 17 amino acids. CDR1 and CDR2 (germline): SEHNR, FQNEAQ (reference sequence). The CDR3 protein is CSSSPPRIRRLTDTQYF. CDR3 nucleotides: TGTTCCAGCAGCCCTCCCCGGATCCGCAGGTTAACAGATACGCAGTATTTT.

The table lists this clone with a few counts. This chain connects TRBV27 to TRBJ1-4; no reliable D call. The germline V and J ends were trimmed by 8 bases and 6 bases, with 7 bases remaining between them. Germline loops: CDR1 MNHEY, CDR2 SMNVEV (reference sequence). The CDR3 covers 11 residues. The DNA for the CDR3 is TGTGCCAGCGCCGGTGATGAAAAACTGTTTTTT. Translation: CASAGDEKLFF.

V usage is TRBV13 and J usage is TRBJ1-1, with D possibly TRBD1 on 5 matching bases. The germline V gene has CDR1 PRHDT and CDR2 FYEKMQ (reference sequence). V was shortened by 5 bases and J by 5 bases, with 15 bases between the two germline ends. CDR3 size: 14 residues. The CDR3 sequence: CASSNGGVWTEAFF. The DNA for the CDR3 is TGTGCCAGCAGCAACGGGGGGGTGTGGACTGAAGCTTTCTTT.

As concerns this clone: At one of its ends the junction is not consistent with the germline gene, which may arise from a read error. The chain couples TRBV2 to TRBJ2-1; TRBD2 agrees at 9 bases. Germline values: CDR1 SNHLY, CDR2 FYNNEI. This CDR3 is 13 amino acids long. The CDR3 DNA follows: TGTGCCAGTAGTGGGGCGGGAGGGGATGAGCAGTTCTTC. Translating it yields CASSGAGGDEQFF.

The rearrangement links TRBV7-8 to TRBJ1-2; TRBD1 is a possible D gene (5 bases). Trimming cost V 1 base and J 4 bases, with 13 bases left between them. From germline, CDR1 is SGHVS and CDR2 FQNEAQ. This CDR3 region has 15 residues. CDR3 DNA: TGTGCCAGCAGCTTAGACAGGTTTTCCGTCTATGGCTACACCTTC. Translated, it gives CASSLDRFSVYGYTF.

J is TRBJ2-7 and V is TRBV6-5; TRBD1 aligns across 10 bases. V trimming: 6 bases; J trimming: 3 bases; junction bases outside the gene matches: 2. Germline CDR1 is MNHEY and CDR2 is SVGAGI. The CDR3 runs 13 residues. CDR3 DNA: TGTGCCAGCAGCCGGGACAGGGGCTACGAGCAGTACTTC. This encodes CASSRDRGYEQYF.

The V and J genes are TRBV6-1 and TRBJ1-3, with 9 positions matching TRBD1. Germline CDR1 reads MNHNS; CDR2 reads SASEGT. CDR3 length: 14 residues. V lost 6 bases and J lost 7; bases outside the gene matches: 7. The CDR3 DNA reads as TGTGCCAGCAGCACAACAGGGGGCGGGAACACCATATATTTT. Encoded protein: CASSTTGGGNTIYF.

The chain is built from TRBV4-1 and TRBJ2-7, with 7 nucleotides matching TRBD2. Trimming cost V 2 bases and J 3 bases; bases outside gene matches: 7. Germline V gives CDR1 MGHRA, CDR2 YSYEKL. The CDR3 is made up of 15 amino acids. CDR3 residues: CASSQPTAGSYEQYF. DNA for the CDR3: TGCGCCAGCAGCCAACCCACAGCGGGGAGCTACGAGCAGTACTTC.

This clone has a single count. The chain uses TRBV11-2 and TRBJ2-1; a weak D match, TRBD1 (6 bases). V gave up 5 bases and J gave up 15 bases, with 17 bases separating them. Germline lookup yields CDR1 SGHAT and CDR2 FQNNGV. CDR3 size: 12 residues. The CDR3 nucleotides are TGTGCCAGCAGCCCAATTACAGGGTTTCTGTTCTTC. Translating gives CASSPITGFLFF.

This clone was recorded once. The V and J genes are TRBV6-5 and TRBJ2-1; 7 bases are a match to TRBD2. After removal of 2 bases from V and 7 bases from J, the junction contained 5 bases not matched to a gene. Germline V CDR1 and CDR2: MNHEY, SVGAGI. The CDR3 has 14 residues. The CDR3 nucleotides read TGTGCCAGCAGTTACAGGTCTAGCGGAAATGAGCAGTTCTTC. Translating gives CASSYRSSGNEQFF.

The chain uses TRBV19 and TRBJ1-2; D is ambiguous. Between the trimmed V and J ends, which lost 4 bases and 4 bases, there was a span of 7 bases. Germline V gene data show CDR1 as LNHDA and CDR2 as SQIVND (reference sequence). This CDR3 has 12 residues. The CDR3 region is CASSTTGYGYTF. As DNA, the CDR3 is TGTGCCAGTAGTACAACTGGCTATGGCTACACCTTC.

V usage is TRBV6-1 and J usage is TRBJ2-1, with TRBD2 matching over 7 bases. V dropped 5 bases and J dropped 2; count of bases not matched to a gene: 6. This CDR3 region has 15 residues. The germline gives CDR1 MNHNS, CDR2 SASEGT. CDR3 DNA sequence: TGTGCCAGCAGTACCACTAGCGACCCCTACAATGAGCAGTTCTTC. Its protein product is CASSTTSDPYNEQFF.

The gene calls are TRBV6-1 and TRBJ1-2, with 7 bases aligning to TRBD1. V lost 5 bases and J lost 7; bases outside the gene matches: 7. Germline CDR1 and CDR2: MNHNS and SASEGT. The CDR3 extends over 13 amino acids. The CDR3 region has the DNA TGTGCCAGCAGTTATACAGGGGAGTCTGGCTACACCTTC. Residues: CASSYTGESGYTF.

CDR3 sequence: CASSWGWDREGNEQFF. The DNA for the CDR3 is TGCGCCAGCAGCTGGGGGTGGGACAGGGAGGGCAATGAGCAGTTCTTC. The chain joins TRBV5-1 to TRBJ2-1; 9 bases line up with TRBD1. V lost 3 bases, J lost 6 bases, and 10 bases stayed unmatched. In germline, CDR1 is SGHRS, CDR2 YFSETQ. This CDR3 has 16 residues.

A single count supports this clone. CDR3 in DNA: TGCGCCAGCAGCCAATCCGACAGTTATAATTCACCCCTCCACTTT. Protein: CASSQSDSYNSPLHF. The V and J genes are TRBV4-3 and TRBJ1-6; D possibly corresponds to TRBD1 (5 bases). CDR3 length: 15 residues. Trimming left V 2 bases short and J 4 bases short, with 9 bases between. Germline CDR1 LGHNA, CDR2 YSLEER.

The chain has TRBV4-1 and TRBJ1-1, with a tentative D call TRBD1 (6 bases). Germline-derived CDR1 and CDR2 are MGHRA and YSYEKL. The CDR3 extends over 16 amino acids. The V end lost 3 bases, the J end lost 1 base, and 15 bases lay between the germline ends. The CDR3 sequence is CASSHREDSRNTEAFF. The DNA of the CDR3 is TGCGCCAGCAGCCACCGAGAGGACAGTAGGAACACTGAAGCTTTCTTT.

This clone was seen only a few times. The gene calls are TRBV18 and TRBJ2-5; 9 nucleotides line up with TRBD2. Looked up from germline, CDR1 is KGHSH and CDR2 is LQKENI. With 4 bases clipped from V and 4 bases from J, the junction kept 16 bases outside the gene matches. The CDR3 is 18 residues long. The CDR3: CASSHTTILAGETETQYF. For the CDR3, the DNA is TGTGCCAGCTCACATACGACCATATTAGCGGGAGAGACAGAGACCCAGTACTTC.

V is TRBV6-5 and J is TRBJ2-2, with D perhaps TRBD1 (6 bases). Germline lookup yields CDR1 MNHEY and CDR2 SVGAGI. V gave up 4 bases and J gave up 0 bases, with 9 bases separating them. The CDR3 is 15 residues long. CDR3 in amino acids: CASSSGVPNTGELFF. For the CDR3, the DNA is TGTGCCAGCAGTTCAGGGGTTCCGAACACCGGGGAGCTGTTTTTT.

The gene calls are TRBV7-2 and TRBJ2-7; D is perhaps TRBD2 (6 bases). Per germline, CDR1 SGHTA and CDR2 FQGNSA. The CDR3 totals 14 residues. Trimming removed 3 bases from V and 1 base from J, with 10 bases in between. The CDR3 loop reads CASSFRLGSYEQYF. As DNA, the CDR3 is TGTGCCAGCAGCTTTAGACTAGGATCCTACGAGCAGTACTTC.

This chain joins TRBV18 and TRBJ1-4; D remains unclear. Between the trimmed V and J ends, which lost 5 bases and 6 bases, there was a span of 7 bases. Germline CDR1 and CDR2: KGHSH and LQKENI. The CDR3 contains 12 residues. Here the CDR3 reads CASSSPDEKLFF. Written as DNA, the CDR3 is TGTGCCAGCTCATCCCCGGATGAAAAACTGTTTTTT. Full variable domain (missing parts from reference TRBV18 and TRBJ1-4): NAGVMQNPRHLVRRRGQEARLRCSPMKGHSHVYWYRQLPEEGLKFMVYLQKENIIDESGMPKERFSAEFPKEGPSILRIQQVVRGDSAAYFCASSSPDEKLFFGSGTQLSVL.

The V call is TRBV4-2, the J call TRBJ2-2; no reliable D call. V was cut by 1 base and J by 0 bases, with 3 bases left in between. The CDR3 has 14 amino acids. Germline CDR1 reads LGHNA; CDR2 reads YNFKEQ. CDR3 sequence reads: CASSQVTNTGELFF. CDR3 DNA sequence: TGTGCCAGCAGCCAAGTAACGAACACCGGGGAGCTGTTTTTT.

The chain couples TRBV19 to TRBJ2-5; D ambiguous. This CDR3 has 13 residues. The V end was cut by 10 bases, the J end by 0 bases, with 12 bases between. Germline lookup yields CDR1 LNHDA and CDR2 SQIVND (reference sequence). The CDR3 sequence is CATTARNQETQYF. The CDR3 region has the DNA TGTGCCACCACCGCCAGGAACCAAGAGACCCAGTACTTC.